This T cell receptor beta chain was recovered during a study of blood T cell repertoires in COVID-19. Study as a whole: Acute and convalescent COVID-19 specimens originated in the United States, Italy and Spain.

This clone was counted once. Generated by immunoSEQ multiplex PCR, the TCRdb table keeps only in-frame clones and is missing some. The table records fewer than 300,000 clones, about nine tenths of them present only once. CDR3 length: 17 residues. CDR1 is LGHNA and CDR2 is YNFKEQ in the germline V gene. Losses at the gene ends were 0 bases for V and 4 bases for J; bases not matched to a gene: 7. The chain links TRBV4-2 to TRBJ2-2, with TRBD1 matching over 8 bases. Sequences were obtained from peripheral blood. The source of this sequence is a woman aged 25 to 39 with COVID-19, enrolled during active disease. The CDR3 region is CASSQDLDRVFTGELFF. The CDR3 DNA reads as TGTGCCAGCAGCCAAGACTTGGACAGGGTTTTCACCGGGGAGCTGTTTTTT.